The clone carrying this T cell receptor (beta chain) was observed at least ten times. Its antigen is not identified. Template switching supplied a universal primer site; unique molecular identifiers were carried on the cDNA. TCRdb re-called the 5' RACE reads through MiXCR, storing one row per CDR3 protein. The data contain approximately 140,000 distinct CDR3 sequences, under 4.5% of them singletons. This sample was taken from a study of identical twins. Study-level findings and limits: Findings depended on cross-sectional statistics rather than tracking the same donors.

Sequencing used memory T cells sorted from blood. The sequence was obtained from a man between 18 and 35 years old in good health.

For the CDR3, the DNA is TGTGCCAGCAGCAAGACGGAGACCCAGTACTTC. Translated: CASSKTETQYF. The chain employs TRBV21-1 and TRBJ2-5. TRBV21-1 is an annotated pseudogene. The CDR3 length is 11 residues.